A single sample is the source of the 6 T cell receptor beta chains below, sequenced in a study of pediatric ulcerative colitis. Clones were sequenced by immunoSEQ multiplex PCR, and TCRdb holds only the in-frame ones, with some missing. The repertoire holds some 50,000 clones, with around 76% as singletons. During colonoscopy, one to two rectal pinch biopsies were collected. The sample consisted of gut tissue. The source of these receptors is a girl aged 10 to 17 with moderate ulcerative colitis.

The genes are TRBV27 and TRBJ2-7, with TRBD2 matching 14 bases. CDR1 is MNHEY, CDR2 SMNVEV, per germline (reference sequence). CDR3 length equals 16 residues. With 2 bases clipped from V and 6 bases from J, the junction kept 6 bases outside the gene matches. CDR3 sequence reads: CASSLRGLAGEGEQYF. CDR3 nucleotide sequence: TGTGCCAGCAGTTTACGGGGACTAGCGGGAGAGGGCGAGCAGTACTTC.

The chain recombines TRBV10-2 with TRBJ1-5, with a tentative D call TRBD1 (5 bases). The germline gives CDR1 WSHSY, CDR2 SAAADI. There are 15 residues in the CDR3. With 0 bases removed from V and 4 bases from J, the gap between germline ends came to 10 bases. In DNA form, the CDR3 reads TGCGCCAGCAGTGAGTCACCCAGGGAAAATCAGCCCCAGCATTTT. This gives the protein CASSESPRENQPQHF.

In this sample, this clone turned up a few times. The gene calls are TRBV11-2 and TRBJ1-4; no clear D. This CDR3 is 16 amino acids long. V was clipped by 3 bases and J by 4 bases, with 15 bases between them. CDR1 and CDR2 from the germline V gene are SGHAT and FQNNGV. For the CDR3, the DNA is TGTGCCAGCAGCTTTGGACCTCGTGGGCTTAATGAAAAACTGTTTTTT. It specifies CASSFGPRGLNEKLFF.

V and J are TRBV6-6 and TRBJ1-3, with D unresolved. CDR3 length: 14 amino acids. The V gene's germline CDR1 is MNHNY and CDR2 SVGAGI (reference sequence). The V end lost 2 bases, the J end lost 0 bases, and 5 bases lay between the germline ends. Here the CDR3 reads CASSYGDSGNTIYF. CDR3 DNA sequence: TGTGCCAGCAGTTACGGGGACTCTGGAAACACCATATATTTT.

The gene calls are TRBV9 and TRBJ1-4; D remains ambiguous. Germline CDR1 reads SGDLS; CDR2 reads YYNGEE. Trimming removed 0 bases at V and 1 base at J, with 4 bases between. The CDR3 runs 14 residues. The CDR3 DNA is TGTGCCAGCAGCGTAGGACTAACTAATGAAAAACTGTTTTTT. This sequence encodes CASSVGLTNEKLFF.

V is TRBV27 and J is TRBJ2-7, with D perhaps given as TRBD1 or TRBD2 (6 bases each). V was clipped by 4 bases and J by 3 bases, with 22 bases between them. From germline, CDR1 is MNHEY and CDR2 SMNVEV (reference sequence). The CDR3 has 17 residues. In DNA form, the CDR3 reads TGTGCCAGCAGTTACGCAGGGGCGGGGTCCAAAGGCTACGAGCAGTACTTC. It specifies CASSYAGAGSKGYEQYF.